The clone carrying this T cell receptor beta chain was seen a few times. What it recognizes is unknown. Trimming stripped 4 bases from V and 7 bases from J, with 20 bases between. This CDR3 has 15 residues. Germline V gene data show CDR1 as SGDLS and CDR2 as YYNGEE. Every bit of the isolated RNA underwent reverse transcription, so sequencing read expressed TCRB transcripts. An average of approximately 3.4 million reads was obtained for naive, central memory and regulatory T cell samples. Profiling relied on immunoSEQ multiplex PCR, and the TCRdb table lists in-frame clones only, not all of them. The sample lists some 150,000 clones; 9% were seen once. Isolation of CD4+ naive, central memory, regulatory and stem cell-like memory cells was achieved by sorting via CD45RO/CCR7/CD25/CD127/CD95/CD27. The data are from a study of beta chain features in type 1 diabetes. Broader study findings: Shorter templates may be favored by PCR, equally so in patients and controls. People with Type 1 diabetes carried modestly yet significantly shorter TCRB CDR3s in all four CD4+ subsets. A cDNA-based sequencing approach could over-represent cells with high TCR expression.

This receptor was taken from a woman aged 30 to 39 with type 1 diabetes. This chain links TRBV9 with TRBJ1-2; the D is unclear. Input material: central memory CD4+ T cells from blood. This CDR3 reads CASSSQPTEDGGYTF. Written as DNA, the CDR3 is TGTGCCAGCAGCTCTCAGCCAACAGAAGACGGTGGCTACACCTTC.